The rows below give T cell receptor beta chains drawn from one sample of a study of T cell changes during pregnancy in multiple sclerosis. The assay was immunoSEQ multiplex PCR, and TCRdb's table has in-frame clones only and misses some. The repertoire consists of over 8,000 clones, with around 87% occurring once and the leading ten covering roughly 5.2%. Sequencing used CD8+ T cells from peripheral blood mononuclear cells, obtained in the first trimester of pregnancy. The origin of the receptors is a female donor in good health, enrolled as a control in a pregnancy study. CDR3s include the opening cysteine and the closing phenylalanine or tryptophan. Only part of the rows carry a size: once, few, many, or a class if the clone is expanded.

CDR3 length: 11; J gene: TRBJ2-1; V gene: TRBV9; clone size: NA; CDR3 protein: CASWRGSEQFF
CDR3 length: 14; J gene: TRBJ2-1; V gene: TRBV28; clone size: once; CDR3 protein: CASRQGQGYNEQFF
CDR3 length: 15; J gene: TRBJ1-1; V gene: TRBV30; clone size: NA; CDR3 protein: CAWSVQDRRGTEAFF
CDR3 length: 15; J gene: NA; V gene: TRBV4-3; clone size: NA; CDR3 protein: CASSQDGAGLNEQYF
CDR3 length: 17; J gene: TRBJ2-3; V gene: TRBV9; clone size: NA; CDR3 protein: CASSVGGLAGGTDTQYF
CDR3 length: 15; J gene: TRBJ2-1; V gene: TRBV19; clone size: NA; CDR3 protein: CASSILLAAYNEQFF
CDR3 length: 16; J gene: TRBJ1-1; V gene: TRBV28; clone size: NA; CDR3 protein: CASSPQGDRVNTEAFF
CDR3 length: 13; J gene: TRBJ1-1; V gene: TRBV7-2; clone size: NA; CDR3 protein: CASSSTGSTEAFF
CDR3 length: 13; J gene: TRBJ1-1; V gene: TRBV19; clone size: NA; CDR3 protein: CASSIDRGSEAFF
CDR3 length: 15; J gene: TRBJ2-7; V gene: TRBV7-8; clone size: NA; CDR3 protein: CASSPRSAGDYEQYF
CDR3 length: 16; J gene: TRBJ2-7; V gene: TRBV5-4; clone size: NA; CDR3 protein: CASSSLVSAGDYEQYF
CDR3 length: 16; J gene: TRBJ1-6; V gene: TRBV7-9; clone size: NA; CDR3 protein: CASSTYVPAYNSPLHF
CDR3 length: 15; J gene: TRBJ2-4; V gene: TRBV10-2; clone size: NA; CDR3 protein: CATRDRGWSKNIQYF
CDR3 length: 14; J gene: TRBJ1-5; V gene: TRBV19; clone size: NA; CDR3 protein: CASSISGPHQPQHF